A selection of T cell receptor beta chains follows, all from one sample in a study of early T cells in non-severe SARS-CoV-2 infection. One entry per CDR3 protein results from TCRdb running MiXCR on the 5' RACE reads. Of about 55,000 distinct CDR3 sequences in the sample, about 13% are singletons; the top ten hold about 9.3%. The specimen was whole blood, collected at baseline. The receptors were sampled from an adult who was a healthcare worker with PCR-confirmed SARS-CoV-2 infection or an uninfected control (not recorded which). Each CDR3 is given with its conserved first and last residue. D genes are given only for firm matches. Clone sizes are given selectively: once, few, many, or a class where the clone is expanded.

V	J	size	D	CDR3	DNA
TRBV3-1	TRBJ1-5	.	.	CASSPRQAHQPQHF	TGTGCCAGCAGCCCTCGACAGGCCCATCAGCCCCAGCATTTT
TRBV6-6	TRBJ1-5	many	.	CASSRQLDQPQHF	TGTGCCAGCAGTCGTCAATTAGATCAGCCCCAGCATTTT
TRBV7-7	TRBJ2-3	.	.	CASSLTTRNTQYF	TGTGCTAGCAGCTTAACGACGAGAAATACGCAGTATTTT
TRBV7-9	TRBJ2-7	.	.	CASLELPSYEQYF	TGTGCCAGTTTGGAACTACCTAGCTACGAGCAGTACTTC
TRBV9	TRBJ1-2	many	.	CASSVATGLEEANYGYTF	TGTGCCAGCAGCGTAGCTACGGGTCTTGAGGAAGCTAACTATGGCTACACCTTC
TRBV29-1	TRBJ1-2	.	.	CSVEQGSHGYTF	TGCAGCGTTGAACAGGGTAGCCATGGCTACACCTTC
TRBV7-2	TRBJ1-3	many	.	CASSSSSPQHPGNTIYF	TGTGCCAGCAGCTCCTCTTCACCACAGCATCCTGGAAACACCATATATTTT
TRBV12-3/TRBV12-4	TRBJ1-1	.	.	CASSPWGEGNTEAFF	TGTGCCAGCAGCCCCTGGGGGGAAGGAAACACTGAAGCTTTCTTT
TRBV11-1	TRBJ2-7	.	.	CASSRGTGGYEQYF	TGTGCCAGCAGTCGTGGCACCGGGGGCTACGAGCAGTACTTC
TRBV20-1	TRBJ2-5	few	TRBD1	CSARDPRGRSETQYF	TGCAGTGCTAGAGACCCCAGGGGGCGGAGCGAGACCCAGTACTTC
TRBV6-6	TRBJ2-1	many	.	CASSLKQGYEQFF	TGTGCCAGCAGCCTAAAGCAGGGTTATGAGCAGTTCTTC
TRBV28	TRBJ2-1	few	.	CASSLASGQLTYNEQFF	TGTGCCAGCAGTTTAGCTTCCGGGCAGCTGACCTACAATGAGCAGTTCTTC
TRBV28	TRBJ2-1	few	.	CASSFKTEDYNEQFF	TGTGCCAGCAGTTTCAAAACCGAAGATTACAATGAGCAGTTCTTC
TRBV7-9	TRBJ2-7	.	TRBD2	CASSPLSGASWEQYF	TGTGCCAGCAGCCCCCTAAGCGGGGCCTCTTGGGAGCAGTACTTC
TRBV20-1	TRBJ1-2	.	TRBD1	CSALVITGGYGYTF	TGCAGTGCTCTCGTTATCACAGGGGGCTATGGCTACACCTTC
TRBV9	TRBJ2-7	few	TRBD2	CASSPGLAGGRYEQYF	TGTGCCAGCAGCCCAGGACTAGCGGGGGGTCGCTACGAGCAGTACTTC
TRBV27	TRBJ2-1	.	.	CASSFRGDYNEQFF	TGTGCCAGCAGTTTCAGAGGGGACTACAATGAGCAGTTCTTC
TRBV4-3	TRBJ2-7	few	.	CASSQGARSYEQYF	TGCGCCAGCAGCCAAGGGGCGCGGAGCTACGAGCAGTACTTC
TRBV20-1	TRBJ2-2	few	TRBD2	CSVSTSGVYTGELFF	TGCAGTGTCTCGACTAGCGGGGTCTACACCGGGGAGCTGTTTTTT
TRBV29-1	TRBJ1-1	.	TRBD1	CSTRTGFGTEAFF	TGCAGCACGCGGACAGGGTTCGGCACTGAAGCTTTCTTT
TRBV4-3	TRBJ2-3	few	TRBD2	CASSQGSRREVPDTQYF	TGCGCCAGCAGCCAAGGATCGAGGCGGGAGGTCCCAGATACGCAGTATTTT